Shown below are 16 T cell receptor beta chains from a single sample sequenced in a study of blood T cells in healthy people across ages. A sample-barcoded 5' primer and a J-beta primer mix were used in a second PCR of roughly 7 to 12 cycles. MiXCR, run by TCRdb on the 5' RACE reads, gives a single entry per CDR3 protein. This sample has roughly 1.5 million distinct CDR3 sequences; around 40% occur once, and the top ten carry about 4%. Sample: blood. These TCRs come from a young woman in good health.

The V call is TRBV7-9, the J call TRBJ2-1; D ambiguous. Germline CDR1 is SEHNR and CDR2 is FQNEAQ (reference sequence). The CDR3 length is 12 residues. V lost 0 bases to trimming and J lost 10 bases, with 7 bases between them. This CDR3 reads CASSLAHYEQFF. CDR3 coding DNA: TGTGCCAGCAGCTTAGCGCACTACGAGCAGTTCTTC.

This clonotype was counted only a few times. V usage is TRBV7-2 and J usage is TRBJ2-7; no clear D gene. This CDR3 contains 16 residues. Trimming removed 1 base from V and 0 bases from J, with 13 bases in between. The germline gives CDR1 SGHTA, CDR2 FQGNSA. CDR3 bases: TGTGCCAGCAGCTTAGTTTTTTCGGGCTCCTCCTACGAGCAGTACTTC. This translates into CASSLVFSGSSYEQYF.

The V and J genes are TRBV5-1 and TRBJ2-5; tentative D call: TRBD1 (5 bases). With 3 bases removed from V and 2 bases from J, the gap between germline ends came to 11 bases. This CDR3 is built from 14 residues. Germline values: CDR1 SGHRS, CDR2 YFSETQ. The CDR3 DNA reads as TGCGCCAGCAGCTCTGGGGCTCAGCAAGAGACCCAGTACTTC. Translating it yields CASSSGAQQETQYF.

V and J are TRBV21-1 and TRBJ1-5. TRBV21-1 is shown as a pseudogene. This CDR3 contains 13 residues. The DNA of the CDR3 is TGTGCCAGCAGCTTCCGGTTCAATCAGCCCCAGCATTTT. This translates into CASSFRFNQPQHF.

This clonotype was found a few times. The V call is TRBV2, the J call TRBJ2-5, with D perhaps TRBD1 (6 bases). The CDR3 contains 12 residues. Per germline, CDR1 SNHLY and CDR2 FYNNEI. Between the trimmed V and J ends, which lost 10 bases and 4 bases, there was a span of 13 bases. The CDR3 region has the DNA TGTGCCACTCAGGGGTTTGGAGAGACCCAGTACTTC. It is translated as CATQGFGETQYF.

The sample holds a few counts of this clonotype. This chain uses TRBV4-1 with TRBJ1-5; the D gene is possibly TRBD1 (6 bases). The CDR3 runs 14 residues. With 1 base removed from V and 6 bases from J, the gap between germline ends came to 10 bases. CDR1 is MGHRA and CDR2 is YSYEKL in the germline V gene. This CDR3 is CASSQVRGGQPQHF. The CDR3 coding sequence is TGCGCCAGCAGCCAAGTCAGGGGTGGTCAGCCCCAGCATTTT.

The chain carries TRBV4-3 and TRBJ2-1; TRBD2 matches at 8 bases. Germline loops: CDR1 LGHNA, CDR2 YSLEER. V shed 0 bases, J shed 9 bases, and the junction held 7 bases outside the gene matches. This CDR3 is built from 15 residues. DNA of the CDR3: TGCGCCAGCAGCCAAGATCATAGCGGGACATTTGAGCAGTTCTTC. Residues: CASSQDHSGTFEQFF.

This clonotype was found a few times. The rearrangement links TRBV29-1 to TRBJ2-3, with a weak D call TRBD1 (5 bases). Per the germline V gene, CDR1 is SQVTM and CDR2 is ANQGSEA. V was trimmed by 1 base and J by 4 bases, leaving 15 bases between them. The CDR3 spans 15 residues. CDR3 sequence reads: CSVEARNRFSDTQYF. The DNA for the CDR3 is TGCAGCGTTGAAGCCAGAAACAGGTTCTCAGATACGCAGTATTTT.

This clonotype was seen more than once but under ten times. V and J are TRBV25-1 and TRBJ2-7, with D perhaps TRBD1 (5 bases). CDR1 MGHDK and CDR2 SYGVNS come from the germline V gene. The CDR3 covers 15 residues. The ends were cut back, 2 bases at V and 1 base at J, with 12 bases in the middle. CDR3 in DNA: TGTGCCAGCAGTGAAAAGGGCAGGGTTTCCTACGAGCAGTACTTC. Its translation: CASSEKGRVSYEQYF.

This clonotype was detected ten times or more. This chain links TRBV27 with TRBJ2-7, with D perhaps matching TRBD2 (6 bases). V lost 2 bases and J 3 bases, leaving 14 bases between the germline ends. This CDR3 region has 15 residues. Germline V CDR1 and CDR2: MNHEY, SMNVEV (reference sequence). The CDR3 DNA reads TGTGCCAGCAGTTTACAGGCCGGAGGGTTCTACGAGCAGTACTTC. It codes for CASSLQAGGFYEQYF.

The gene calls are TRBV12-3 or TRBV12-4 and TRBJ2-3; 12 bases are a match to TRBD2. V lost 6 bases, J lost 1 base, and 11 bases stayed unmatched. This CDR3 contains 18 residues. Here the CDR3 reads CASRPRTSGKIGTDTQYF. The CDR3 DNA follows: TGTGCCAGCAGACCTCGGACTAGCGGGAAAATCGGCACAGATACGCAGTATTTT.

Only one count was recorded for this clonotype. The chain combines TRBV20-1 with TRBJ2-1, with D maybe TRBD1 (6 bases). The CDR3 totals 16 residues. Trimming removed 5 bases from V and 4 bases from J, with 21 bases in between. The germline gives CDR1 DFQATT, CDR2 SNEGSKA (reference sequence). The CDR3 coding sequence is TGCAGTGCTCCATACAGGGAAGGCTTTGGGTACAATGAGCAGTTCTTC. Its protein product is CSAPYREGFGYNEQFF.

The chain has TRBV7-9 and TRBJ2-3; D is perhaps TRBD2 (5 bases). V was cut by 2 bases and J by 4 bases, with 19 bases left in between. The CDR3 loop spans 17 amino acids. Germline V lookup: CDR1 SEHNR, CDR2 FQNEAQ (reference sequence). CDR3 DNA: TGTGCCAGCAGCTTACTTACGGACTTTCTGACCCCAGATACGCAGTATTTT. Amino acid sequence: CASSLLTDFLTPDTQYF.

This clonotype showed up many times. The V gene is TRBV2, the J gene TRBJ2-1; TRBD2 aligns across 8 bases. The germline V gene encodes CDR1 SNHLY and CDR2 FYNNEI. The CDR3 is made up of 13 amino acids. V shed 6 bases, J shed 6 bases, and the junction held 4 bases outside the gene matches. The CDR3 DNA is TGTGCCAGCAGCGGGAGGGCCGGCAATGAGCAGTTCTTC. It is translated as CASSGRAGNEQFF. Drawing the rest from reference TRBV2 and TRBJ2-1, the complete variable domain is EPEVTQTPSHQVTQMGQEVILRCVPISNHLYFYWYRQILGQKVEFLVSFYNNEISEKSEIFDDQFSVERPDGSNFTLKIRSTKLEDSAMYFCASSGRAGNEQFFGPGTRLTVL.

A few counts support this clonotype. The chain joins TRBV6-2 or TRBV6-3 to TRBJ2-1; 10 nucleotides line up with TRBD2. This CDR3 has 18 residues. Trimming at V came to 0 bases and at J to 4 bases, leaving 9 bases not matched to a gene. Germline assignment: CDR1 MNHEY and CDR2 SVGEGT. CDR3 DNA: TGTGCCAGCAGTTACTCGTACCCGCTAGCGGGAGTTTACAATGAGCAGTTCTTC. Residues: CASSYSYPLAGVYNEQFF.

Ten or more counts support this clonotype. The gene calls are TRBV20-1 and TRBJ1-1; D is perhaps TRBD1 (6 bases). The CDR3 is made up of 12 amino acids. The germline V gene has CDR1 DFQATT and CDR2 SNEGSKA (reference sequence). The V and J ends lost 1 base and 3 bases respectively, with 6 bases between them. For the CDR3, the DNA is TGCAGTGCTAGAGCAGGGGACACTGAAGCTTTCTTT. It is translated as CSARAGDTEAFF.